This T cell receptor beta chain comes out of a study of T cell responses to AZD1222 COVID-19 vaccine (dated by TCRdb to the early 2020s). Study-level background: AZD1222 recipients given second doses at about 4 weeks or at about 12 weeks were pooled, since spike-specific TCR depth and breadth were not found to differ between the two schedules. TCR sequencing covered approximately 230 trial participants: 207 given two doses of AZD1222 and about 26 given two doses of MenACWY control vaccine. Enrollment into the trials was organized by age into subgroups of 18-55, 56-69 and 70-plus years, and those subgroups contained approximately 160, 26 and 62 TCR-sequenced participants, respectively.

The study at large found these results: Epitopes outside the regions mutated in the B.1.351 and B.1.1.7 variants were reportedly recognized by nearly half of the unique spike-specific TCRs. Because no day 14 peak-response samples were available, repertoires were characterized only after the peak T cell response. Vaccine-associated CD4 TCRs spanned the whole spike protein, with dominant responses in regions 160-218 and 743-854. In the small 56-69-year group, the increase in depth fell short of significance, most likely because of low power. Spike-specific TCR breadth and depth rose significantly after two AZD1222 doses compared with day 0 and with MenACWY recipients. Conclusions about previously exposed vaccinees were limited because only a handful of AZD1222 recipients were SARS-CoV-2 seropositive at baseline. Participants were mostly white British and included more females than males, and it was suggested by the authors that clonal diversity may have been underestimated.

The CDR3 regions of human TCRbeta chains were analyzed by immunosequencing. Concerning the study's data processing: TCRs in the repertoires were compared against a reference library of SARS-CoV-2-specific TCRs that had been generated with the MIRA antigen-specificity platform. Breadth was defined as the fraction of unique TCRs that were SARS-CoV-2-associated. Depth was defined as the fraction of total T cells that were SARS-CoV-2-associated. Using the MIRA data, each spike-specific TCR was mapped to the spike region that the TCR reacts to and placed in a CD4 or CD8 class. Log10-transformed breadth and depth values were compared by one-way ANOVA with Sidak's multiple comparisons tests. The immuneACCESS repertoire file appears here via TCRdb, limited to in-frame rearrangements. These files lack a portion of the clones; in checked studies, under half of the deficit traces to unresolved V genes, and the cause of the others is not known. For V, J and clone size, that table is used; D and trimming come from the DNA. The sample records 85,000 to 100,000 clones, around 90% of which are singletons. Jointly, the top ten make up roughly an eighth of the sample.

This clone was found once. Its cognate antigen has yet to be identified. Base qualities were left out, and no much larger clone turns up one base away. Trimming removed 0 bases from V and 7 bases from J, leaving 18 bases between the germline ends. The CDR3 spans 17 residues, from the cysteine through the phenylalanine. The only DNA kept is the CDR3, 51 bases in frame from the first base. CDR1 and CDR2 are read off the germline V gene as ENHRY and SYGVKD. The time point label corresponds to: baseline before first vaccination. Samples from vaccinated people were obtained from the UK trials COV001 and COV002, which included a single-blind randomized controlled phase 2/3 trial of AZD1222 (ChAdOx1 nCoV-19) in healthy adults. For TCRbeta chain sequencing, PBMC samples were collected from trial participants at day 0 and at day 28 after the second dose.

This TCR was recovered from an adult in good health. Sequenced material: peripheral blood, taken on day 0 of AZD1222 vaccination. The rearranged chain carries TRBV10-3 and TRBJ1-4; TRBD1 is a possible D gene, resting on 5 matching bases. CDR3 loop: CAISESGGAGSGEKLFF. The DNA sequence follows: TGTGCCATCAGTGAGTCTGGAGGGGCAGGGTCCGGTGAAAAACTGTTTTTT.